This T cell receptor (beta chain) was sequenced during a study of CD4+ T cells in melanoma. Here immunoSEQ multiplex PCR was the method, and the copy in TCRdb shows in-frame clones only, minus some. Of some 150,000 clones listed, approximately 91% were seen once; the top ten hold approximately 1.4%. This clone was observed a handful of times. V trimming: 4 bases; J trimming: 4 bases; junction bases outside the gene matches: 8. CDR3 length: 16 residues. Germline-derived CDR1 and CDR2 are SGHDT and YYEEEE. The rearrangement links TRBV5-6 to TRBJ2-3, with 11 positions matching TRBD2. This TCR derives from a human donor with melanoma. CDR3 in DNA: TGTGCCAGCAGCAAAACTAGCGGGGGTAAGGCAGATACGCAGTATTTT. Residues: CASSKTSGGKADTQYF.